Listed below are T cell receptor beta chains from one sample, sequenced in a study of shared clonotypes between healthy human individuals. Here immunoSEQ multiplex PCR was the method, and the copy in TCRdb shows in-frame clones only, minus some. Among 2 million to 2.5 million clones listed, just over 90% were seen once. Sequencing was performed on naive CD4+ T cells from PBMCs. These receptors were obtained from a man between 18 and 35 years old in good health. Some clones in this sample may be carry-over from other donors' samples. Both conserved end residues are part of each CDR3. A D gene is named only where the DNA matches it firmly. Only some rows state a clone size, as once, few, many or a class for expanded clones.

cdr3_length | clone_size | j_call | d_call | v_call | cdr3_aa | cdr3_nt
12 | - | TRBJ2-7 | TRBD1 | TRBV6-7 | CATKGQGYEQYF | TGTGCCACCAAGGGACAGGGGTACGAGCAGTACTTC
14 | - | TRBJ2-1 | - | TRBV7-2 | CASSSGTPLGEQFF | TGTGCCAGCAGCTCGGGGACTCCTCTGGGTGAGCAGTTCTTC
14 | - | TRBJ2-7 | - | TRBV14 | CASSQAWRTYEQYF | TGTGCCAGCAGCCAAGCTTGGAGAACCTACGAGCAGTACTTC
16 | - | TRBJ2-1 | - | TRBV4-1 | CASSQAQASSYNEQFF | TGCGCCAGCAGCCAAGCACAGGCGAGCTCCTACAATGAGCAGTTCTTC
16 | - | TRBJ2-1 | TRBD2 | TRBV7-9 | CASSSTSGEAYNEQFF | TGTGCCAGCAGCTCGACTAGCGGGGAGGCCTACAATGAGCAGTTCTTC
16 | - | TRBJ1-4 | TRBD1 | TRBV7-2 | CASSLVGTGRNEKLFF | TGTGCCAGCAGCTTAGTGGGGACAGGGCGGAATGAAAAACTGTTTTTT
14 | - | TRBJ2-2 | - | TRBV6-5 | CATALGGNTGELFF | TGTGCCACAGCTCTGGGGGGTAACACCGGGGAGCTGTTTTTT
15 | once | TRBJ1-2 | - | TRBV6-5 | CASSRDSSANYGYTF | TGTGCCAGCAGCCGAGACAGTTCCGCTAACTATGGCTACACCTTC
16 | - | TRBJ2-1 | - | TRBV29-1 | CSVEVGTASSYNEQFF | TGCAGCGTTGAAGTCGGGACTGCAAGCTCCTACAATGAGCAGTTCTTC
15 | - | TRBJ2-5 | TRBD2 | TRBV28 | CASSLTSGQLETQYF | TGTGCCAGCAGTTTGACTAGCGGACAATTGGAGACCCAGTACTTC
17 | - | TRBJ2-3 | TRBD2 | TRBV18 | CASSPGLAGGVADTQYF | TGTGCCAGCTCACCGGGACTAGCGGGAGGCGTTGCAGATACGCAGTATTTT
14 | once | TRBJ2-1 | - | TRBV29-1 | CSVGPSDVYNEQFF | TGCAGCGTTGGGCCTAGCGATGTATACAATGAGCAGTTCTTC
13 | - | TRBJ2-1 | - | TRBV7-7 | CASSLEGGNEQFF | TGTGCCAGCAGCTTAGAAGGGGGGAATGAGCAGTTCTTC
15 | - | TRBJ2-1 | - | TRBV25-1 | CASSVPPGLYNEQFF | TGTGCCAGCAGTGTCCCCCCGGGACTTTACAATGAGCAGTTCTTC
15 | - | TRBJ2-7 | TRBD2 | TRBV5-1 | CASSGRTSGSHEQYF | TGCGCCAGCAGCGGACGCACTAGCGGGAGCCACGAGCAGTACTTC
15 | - | TRBJ1-1 | TRBD1 | TRBV5-1 | CASSSAQGENTEAFF | TGCGCCAGCAGCTCAGCTCAGGGGGAGAACACTGAAGCTTTCTTT
16 | - | TRBJ1-3 | TRBD1 | TRBV28 | CASTPQGANSGNTIYF | TGTGCCAGCACCCCCCAGGGGGCAAACTCTGGAAACACCATATATTTT
13 | - | TRBJ2-5 | - | TRBV28 | CASSGPGRGTQYF | TGTGCCAGCAGTGGGCCGGGACGGGGGACCCAGTACTTC
15 | - | TRBJ2-5 | TRBD2 | TRBV5-1 | CASTPLTSDQETQYF | TGCGCCAGCACCCCCCTGACTAGCGACCAAGAGACCCAGTACTTC
13 | - | TRBJ1-1 | - | TRBV5-1 | CASSSQANTEAFF | TGCGCCAGCAGCTCACAGGCGAACACTGAAGCTTTCTTT
15 | - | TRBJ1-5 | - | TRBV6-6 | CASSHGASRGYLQHF | TGTGCCAGCAGCCACGGCGCCTCCAGGGGCTACCTACAGCATTTT
17 | - | TRBJ2-5 | - | TRBV7-2 | CASSSLRGRGPSEAQYF | TGTGCCAGCAGCTCCCTCCGAGGGCGGGGCCCATCCGAGGCCCAGTACTTC
17 | - | TRBJ1-2 | TRBD1 | TRBV7-2 | CASSLVGWTGSSYGYTF | TGTGCCAGCAGCTTAGTTGGTTGGACAGGGTCCTCCTATGGCTACACCTTC
13 | once | TRBJ2-3 | - | TRBV9 | CASSVVGADTQYF | TGTGCCAGCAGCGTAGTCGGGGCAGATACGCAGTATTTT
16 | - | TRBJ2-1 | - | TRBV5-1 | CASSYLSGVSYNEQFF | TGCGCCAGCAGCTACCTTAGCGGAGTCTCCTACAATGAGCAGTTCTTC
15 | - | TRBJ1-2 | - | TRBV5-1 | CASSLGGRRNYGYTF | TGCGCCAGCAGCTTGGGGGGAAGGAGGAACTATGGCTACACCTTC
15 | - | TRBJ2-1 | - | TRBV19 | CASSTVVVGSVEQFF | TGTGCCAGTAGCACCGTGGTTGTGGGGAGTGTTGAGCAGTTCTTC
14 | - | TRBJ1-5 | - | TRBV4-1 | CASSQDWRNQPQHF | TGCGCCAGCAGCCAAGATTGGCGGAATCAGCCCCAGCATTTT
15 | - | TRBJ2-7 | TRBD1 | TRBV27 | CASSPRLGTGREQYF | TGTGCCAGCAGTCCACGGTTAGGGACAGGTCGCGAGCAGTACTTC
15 | - | TRBJ2-1 | TRBD2 | TRBV7-3 | CASSLSSSGRNEQFF | TGTGCCAGCAGCTTATCGTCTAGCGGGAGGAATGAGCAGTTCTTC
18 | many | TRBJ2-7 | TRBD1 | TRBV11-2 | CASSTHGLRDRLPYEQYF | TGTGCCAGCAGCACGCACGGGCTCCGGGACAGACTACCCTACGAGCAGTACTTC
14 | - | TRBJ1-5 | TRBD1 | TRBV28 | CASREQGRWMPQHF | TGTGCCAGCAGGGAACAGGGGAGGTGGATGCCCCAGCATTTT
13 | - | TRBJ2-2 | - | TRBV7-3 | CASSPFEDGELFF | TGTGCCAGCAGCCCCTTCGAAGACGGGGAGCTGTTTTTT
19 | - | TRBJ1-1 | - | TRBV28 | CASSLSVPRASLRLTEAFF | TGTGCCAGCAGTCTTTCCGTGCCGAGGGCATCGTTAAGATTAACTGAAGCTTTCTTT
16 | - | TRBJ2-5 | - | TRBV7-2 | CASSLAGAASQETQYF | TGTGCCAGCAGCTTAGCGGGCGCAGCCTCTCAAGAGACCCAGTACTTC
14 | - | TRBJ2-5 | - | TRBV5-1 | CASSLERPQETQYF | TGCGCCAGCAGCTTGGAACGCCCACAAGAGACCCAGTACTTC
14 | - | TRBJ2-7 | TRBD1 | TRBV29-1 | CSVAPGQGRYEQYF | TGCAGCGTGGCCCCGGGACAGGGTCGCTACGAGCAGTACTTC
15 | - | TRBJ1-2 | TRBD1 | TRBV28 | CASRRPGQINYGYTF | TGTGCCAGCCGACGACCGGGACAGATAAACTATGGCTACACCTTC
13 | - | TRBJ2-3 | - | TRBV7-2 | CASSSKYTDTQYF | TGTGCCAGCAGCTCCAAATACACAGATACGCAGTATTTT